This is a list of T cell receptor beta chains from one sample in a study of T cell repertoires in ileal Crohn's disease. The protocol was immunoSEQ multiplex PCR, while the TCRdb copy is restricted to in-frame clones and leaves out a portion. This table has over 7,500 clones, roughly three quarters appearing once. Input material: ileal tissue. The receptors were sampled from an adult with Crohn's disease. The CDR3 runs from the conserved cysteine through the conserved F or W. The D gene is left open where the match is weak. Part of the rows lack a size; the others show once, few, many or a class for expanded clones.

length,V,J,size,D,DNA,CDR3
19,TRBV7-2,TRBJ2-1,.,TRBD2,TGTGCCAGCAGCCCAGGACTAGCGGGAGTGGCTCGCTCCTACAATGAGCAGTTCTTC,CASSPGLAGVARSYNEQFF
14,TRBV27,TRBJ1-1,.,TRBD1,TGTGCCAGCAGGGCGGACAGGGTCCCCACTGAAGCTTTCTTT,CASRADRVPTEAFF
15,TRBV28,TRBJ1-2,.,TRBD1,TGTGCCAGCAGCTCGATCGACAGGGGGTTGGATGGCTACACCTTC,CASSSIDRGLDGYTF
16,TRBV11-2,TRBJ2-3,.,TRBD2,TGTGCCAGCAGCTTCACTAGCGGGGGGGCCGGAGATACGCAGTATTTT,CASSFTSGGAGDTQYF
15,TRBV2,TRBJ2-3,.,TRBD1,TGTGCCAGCAGTGAGCAGGGGGCTAGCACAGATACGCAGTATTTT,CASSEQGASTDTQYF
15,TRBV5-1,TRBJ2-3,few,.,TGCGCCAGCAGCTTCGCAGTATCCCACACAGATACGCAGTATTTT,CASSFAVSHTDTQYF
17,TRBV5-1,TRBJ2-7,.,TRBD1,TGCGCCAGCAGCTTGGGAACCGGGACAGGGGTGGACTACGAGCAGTACTTC,CASSLGTGTGVDYEQYF
15,TRBV5-5,TRBJ2-1,.,.,TGTGCCAGCGAGCCCTGGGGGACACATTACAATGAGCAGTTCTTC,CASEPWGTHYNEQFF
15,TRBV6-1,TRBJ2-7,.,TRBD1,TGTGCCAGCAGTCCCCTAGGGACAGGGGCGGGCGAGCAGTACTTC,CASSPLGTGAGEQYF
19,TRBV21-1,TRBJ1-1,.,.,TGTGCCAGCACCGATTTGGGGTCGTGTTACTTGGATTCAGACAGACAAGCTTTCTTT,CASTDLGSCYLDSDRQAFF
16,TRBV5-1,TRBJ2-1,.,.,TGCGCCAGCAGCTTGGGGTCAGGGCCGTTTGGAGATGAGCAGTTCTTC,CASSLGSGPFGDEQFF
14,TRBV7-2,TRBJ2-7,once,.,TGTGCCGGCAGCCCCGGGATTTCAAACTACGAGCAGTACTTC,CAGSPGISNYEQYF
15,TRBV27,TRBJ2-2,.,.,TGTGCCAGCAGTTTAGGGAGGTCTTCGGCCGGGGAGCTGTTTTTT,CASSLGRSSAGELFF
13,TRBV28,TRBJ1-1,few,.,TGTGCCAGCAGTTTAGGGAGGGACACTGAAGCTTTCTTT,CASSLGRDTEAFF
15,TRBV11-2,TRBJ2-7,.,.,TGTGCCAGCAGGGGAGGAGGCCAGGGGGCCTACGAGCAGTACTTC,CASRGGGQGAYEQYF
15,TRBV7-2,TRBJ1-3,.,.,TGTGCCAGCAGCTTAGGCGGGGTCTCTGGAAACACCATATATTTT,CASSLGGVSGNTIYF
11,TRBV20-1,TRBJ1-3,.,.,TGCAGTGCTAGAGAGTCCTCCACCATATATTTT,CSARESSTIYF
15,TRBV2,TRBJ1-4,.,TRBD1,TGTGCCAGCAGTGAAATTGGGACAGGGCCCGAAAAACTGTTTTTT,CASSEIGTGPEKLFF
14,TRBV5-1,TRBJ2-1,.,.,TGCGCCAGCAGCGGGGGGGGCGCCAACAATGAGCAGTTCTTC,CASSGGGANNEQFF
17,TRBV9,TRBJ2-5,.,TRBD2,TGTGCCAGCAGCCCAGGGACTAGCGGGGGGGCTCTGGAGACCCAGTACTTC,CASSPGTSGGALETQYF
13,TRBV5-1,TRBJ1-2,.,.,TGCGCCAGCAGCCTAGACTATAACTATGGCTACACCTTC,CASSLDYNYGYTF
14,TRBV7-9,TRBJ1-6,.,TRBD1,TGTGCCAGCAGCCACGACAGGGCTGGATCACCCCTCCACTTT,CASSHDRAGSPLHF
14,TRBV7-9,TRBJ2-5,.,TRBD2,TGTGCCAGCAGCTTAGTTGCGGGAGGGCAAGGGCAGTACTTC,CASSLVAGGQGQYF
14,TRBV5-1,TRBJ2-3,.,TRBD1,TGCGCCAGCAGCGAGGGGGCTAGCACAGATACGCAGTATTTT,CASSEGASTDTQYF
12,TRBV28,TRBJ1-1,.,.,TGTGCCAGCAGTTCCGGAGGTGTTGAAGCTTTCTTT,CASSSGGVEAFF
13,TRBV10-1,TRBJ1-4,.,.,TGCGCCAGCAGTGAGCGGGGTAATGAAAAACTGTTTTTT,CASSERGNEKLFF
14,TRBV30,TRBJ1-4,.,.,TGTGCCTGGAGTGAAGGACAGACTAATGAAAAACTGTTTTTT,CAWSEGQTNEKLFF
19,TRBV19,TRBJ2-5,once,TRBD2,TGTGCCAGTAGTAGTGAGGGACTAGCGGGTTCTCTACGGAGGGAGACCCAGTACTTC,CASSSEGLAGSLRRETQYF
16,TRBV5-4,TRBJ2-3,.,TRBD2,TGTGCCAGCAGCACCTCAGGACTAGCGAGCACAGATACGCAGTATTTT,CASSTSGLASTDTQYF
15,TRBV7-8,TRBJ2-7,large,TRBD2,TGTGCCAGCAGCTTAGGGATAGCGGGGGTGGGCGAGCAGTACTTC,CASSLGIAGVGEQYF
13,TRBV19,TRBJ1-1,.,.,TGTGCCAGTAGTACGGGGTTAGGCACTGAAGCTTTCTTT,CASSTGLGTEAFF
13,TRBV4-3,TRBJ1-2,.,.,TGCGCCAGCAGCCAGGGGGCGAACTATGGCTACACCTTC,CASSQGANYGYTF
15,TRBV14,TRBJ1-2,.,.,TGTGCCAGCAGCCAAGCATCCTCAGGTGTTTACGGCTACACCTTC,CASSQASSGVYGYTF
15,TRBV4-2,TRBJ2-2,.,TRBD1,TGTGCCAGCAGCCCCCGGACAGGGAAGTTCGGGGAGCTGTTTTTT,CASSPRTGKFGELFF
14,TRBV5-4,TRBJ2-7,.,TRBD1,TGTGCCAGCAGCTTGGCGGGCAGGGGGCGGGAGCAGTACTTC,CASSLAGRGREQYF
14,TRBV2,TRBJ2-2,.,.,TGTGCCAGCAGTCCTGACTGGGACACCGGGGAGCTGTTTTTT,CASSPDWDTGELFF
15,TRBV18,TRBJ1-1,.,.,TGTGCCAGCTCAGGCCCGATCCAACCTTACACTGAAGCTTTCTTT,CASSGPIQPYTEAFF
12,TRBV10-3,TRBJ2-7,few,.,TGTGCCATCAGCGACAGTATATACGAGCAGTACTTC,CAISDSIYEQYF
15,TRBV5-6,TRBJ2-7,.,.,TGTGCCAGCAGCTTCGGGGGGCGCAGCTCCTACGAGCAGTACTTC,CASSFGGRSSYEQYF
14,TRBV5-4,TRBJ1-2,few,TRBD1,TGTGCCAGCAGCTGGACAGGGATGAACTATGGCTACACCTTC,CASSWTGMNYGYTF
18,TRBV28,TRBJ1-2,.,TRBD1,TGTGCCAGCAGTTTATCACAGGGGCGAGGGCCCCGGGACTATGGCTACACCTTC,CASSLSQGRGPRDYGYTF
15,TRBV28,TRBJ1-1,.,TRBD1,TGTGCCAGCAGTTTCAGGACAGGACAGCGCGGTGAAGCTTTCTTT,CASSFRTGQRGEAFF
16,TRBV4-1,TRBJ1-1,.,.,TGCGCCAGCAGCCACCCCTGGGAGGGGCGAGACACTGAAGCTTTCTTT,CASSHPWEGRDTEAFF
17,TRBV4-1,TRBJ2-5,few,.,TGCGCCAGCAGCCTACTACCGGGACTCGGGTACCAAGAGACCCAGTACTTC,CASSLLPGLGYQETQYF